One and the same sample provided the 20 T cell receptor beta chains below, sequenced in a study of T cells in Graves' hyperthyroidism and ophthalmopathy. Template material for amplifying TCR beta CDR3 regions consisted of RNA transcripts. An initial round of RT-PCR targeting the TCR CDR3 relied on the HTBI primer set. TCRdb redid the calling of the multiplex PCR reads with MiXCR, one entry per CDR3 protein. The sample consists of roughly 400,000 distinct CDR3 sequences, about a sixth of them appearing once. Sequenced input: blood. The origin of the receptors is a woman aged 18-35 years with Graves' hyperthyroidism that later progressed to Graves' ophthalmopathy.

This clonotype was recorded many times. J is TRBJ2-5 and V is TRBV3-1, with a tentative D call TRBD1 (5 bases). The CDR3 runs 15 residues. V lost 0 bases and J lost 2, with 10 bases in between. CDR1 and CDR2 (germline): LGHDT, YNNKEL (reference sequence). The CDR3 bases are TGTGCCAGCAGCCAAGATCCAGGGTGGCAAGAGACCCAGTACTTC. This codes for CASSQDPGWQETQYF.

This clonotype was observed many times. The V and J genes are TRBV20-1 and TRBJ2-7; 10 bases are shared with TRBD2. Germline CDR1 DFQATT, CDR2 SNEGSKA (reference sequence). This CDR3 region has 16 residues. V shed 6 bases and J 6 bases; nucleotides not matched to a gene: 17. CDR3 coding DNA: TGCAGTGCGGCCTGGGGGAGCGGGAGGGCCTCTGGCGAGCAGTACTTC. It codes for CSAAWGSGRASGEQYF.

This clonotype was seen a handful of times. CDR3 amino acids: CSAPQRDREMRHIQYF. The CDR3 DNA follows: TGCAGTGCACCGCAACGGGACCGGGAGATGCGTCACATTCAGTACTTC. The chain employs TRBV20-1 and TRBJ2-4; perhaps TRBD2 as D (6 bases). With 6 bases removed from V and 8 bases from J, the gap between germline ends came to 26 bases. From germline, CDR1 is DFQATT and CDR2 SNEGSKA (reference sequence). The CDR3 is 16 residues long.

This clonotype has at least ten counts. The V call is TRBV5-1, the J call TRBJ1-1; TRBD1 might be the D (5 bases). The CDR3 sequence is 15 residues long. The germline gives CDR1 SGHRS, CDR2 YFSETQ. Trimming took 4 bases from V and 6 from J, leaving 19 bases between them. The CDR3 nucleotides are TGCGCCAGCAGCCCTGGGGGGAACCCCTCAGCTGAAGCTTTCTTT. The encoded protein is CASSPGGNPSAEAFF.

This clonotype has at least ten counts. The V gene is TRBV20-1, the J gene TRBJ2-1; 7 bases fit TRBD2. CDR1 and CDR2 from the germline V gene are DFQATT and SNEGSKA (reference sequence). Germline trimming cut 2 bases from V and 5 bases from J; bases unmatched to any gene: 3. The CDR3 loop spans 13 amino acids. The chain's CDR3 is CSARLGGNNEQFF. For the CDR3, the DNA is TGCAGTGCTAGATTGGGAGGGAACAATGAGCAGTTCTTC.

The table lists this clonotype with a few counts. V is TRBV11-2 and J is TRBJ2-7; D is possibly TRBD1 (6 bases). Trimming pared 3 bases from V and 1 base from J, leaving 16 bases between. This CDR3 is built from 16 residues. Germline V lookup: CDR1 SGHAT, CDR2 FQNNGV. Here the CDR3 reads CASSLGSQGRSYEQYF. The CDR3 DNA is TGTGCCAGCAGCTTGGGTTCGCAGGGGCGATCCTACGAGCAGTACTTC.

This clonotype was recorded at least ten times. The chain carries TRBV13 and TRBJ1-2; 8 bases are a match to TRBD1. V gave up 4 bases and J gave up 3 bases; unmatched junction bases: 10. Germline assignment: CDR1 PRHDT and CDR2 FYEKMQ (reference sequence). This CDR3 has 16 residues. CDR3 amino acids: CASSYALRGRDYGYTF. CDR3 coding DNA: TGTGCCAGCAGCTACGCACTCAGGGGGCGCGACTATGGCTACACCTTC.

The chain recombines TRBV6-1 with TRBJ2-3; 9 bases line up with TRBD2. The V gene's germline CDR1 is MNHNS and CDR2 SASEGT. The trim removed 11 bases at V and 4 bases at J, leaving 19 bases unmatched. The CDR3 runs to 17 residues. The CDR3 DNA reads as TGTGCCTCCAGGGAACAGAAGGGAGCGGGAGGCCCAGATACGCAGTATTTT. Translated: CASREQKGAGGPDTQYF.

This clonotype was counted ten times or more. This chain connects TRBV28 to TRBJ1-2; perhaps TRBD1 as D (5 bases). The CDR3 runs 15 residues. Trimming shortened V by 5 bases and J by 4 bases, and 17 bases separated the two germline ends. Germline V gene sequence: CDR1 MDHEN, CDR2 SYDVKM. The CDR3 coding sequence is TGTGCCAGCAGTCCCATCTTGACAGACAGCTATGGCTACACCTTC. This translates into CASSPILTDSYGYTF.

The table lists this clonotype with a few counts. The rearrangement links TRBV6-1 to TRBJ2-3; D could derive from TRBD1 or TRBD2 (5 bases each). The CDR3 totals 15 residues. V lost 2 bases and J 2 bases, leaving 11 bases between the germline ends. Germline lookup yields CDR1 MNHNS and CDR2 SASEGT. The CDR3 nucleotides read TGTGCCAGCAGTGAACCGGGACGAATCACAGATACGCAGTATTTT. This codes for CASSEPGRITDTQYF.

Only a few counts were recorded for this clonotype. The gene calls are TRBV30 and TRBJ2-7; 9 nucleotides line up with TRBD1. Germline lookup yields CDR1 GTSNPN and CDR2 SVGIG (reference sequence). V lost 0 bases and J lost 6; bases outside the gene matches: 15. This CDR3 has 17 residues. CDR3 residues: CAWSVRLWRTGAGEQYF. DNA of the CDR3: TGTGCCTGGAGTGTACGGTTGTGGCGGACAGGGGCGGGCGAGCAGTACTTC.

This chain joins TRBV19 and TRBJ2-2; D perhaps matches TRBD1 (6 bases). CDR1 is LNHDA and CDR2 is SQIVND in the germline V gene (reference sequence). This CDR3 is 14 amino acids long. Deletions cut 7 bases from V and 2 bases from J, with 11 bases between. CDR3 bases: TGTGCCAGTACGGGACACCCCAACACCGGGGAGCTGTTTTTT. Amino acids: CASTGHPNTGELFF.

The chain carries TRBV2 and TRBJ1-1; 7 positions agree with TRBD1. V was pared by 8 bases and J by 6 bases, with 6 bases of the junction left unmatched. This CDR3 spans 12 amino acids. The V gene's germline CDR1 is SNHLY and CDR2 FYNNEI. The CDR3 here is CASPTGDPEAFF. CDR3 nucleotides: TGTGCCAGCCCTACAGGGGACCCTGAAGCTTTCTTT.

With regard to this clonotype: A read error may account for a junction end that differs from germline. The chain recombines TRBV20-1 with TRBJ1-5, with 7 bases fitting TRBD1. This CDR3 has 15 residues. CDR1 is DFQATT, CDR2 SNEGSKA, per germline (reference sequence). This CDR3 reads CSARPRGGRNQPRHF. CDR3 coding DNA: TGCAGTGCTAGACCGAGAGGGGGCCGAAATCAGCCCCGGCATTTT.

This clonotype was counted ten times or more. The chain is built from TRBV18 and TRBJ2-7; TRBD2 agrees at 8 bases. Germline CDR1 KGHSH, CDR2 LQKENI. The trim removed 3 bases at V and 3 bases at J, leaving 1 base unmatched. The CDR3 is 13 amino acids. The CDR3 coding sequence is TGTGCCAGCTCACCCGGGGGGGGCTACGAGCAGTACTTC. It codes for CASSPGGGYEQYF. The full variable domain, with the rest looked up from reference TRBV18 and TRBJ2-7, is NAGVMQNPRHLVRRRGQEARLRCSPMKGHSHVYWYRQLPEEGLKFMVYLQKENIIDESGMPKERFSAEFPKEGPSILRIQQVVRGDSAAYFCASSPGGGYEQYFGPGTRLTVT.

This clonotype was observed many times. The V call is TRBV25-1, the J call TRBJ2-7, with TRBD1 matching 7 bases. The J segment lost 4 bases and the V segment lost 4 bases, leaving 7 bases of the junction unmatched. The CDR3 loop spans 14 amino acids. Germline V gene data show CDR1 as MGHDK and CDR2 as SYGVNS. The CDR3 loop is CASSGQGMAYEQYF. The DNA for the CDR3 is TGTGCCAGCAGTGGACAGGGTATGGCTTACGAGCAGTACTTC.

This clonotype was counted many times. The chain is built from TRBV11-2 and TRBJ1-6; TRBD1 aligns across 7 bases. Germline assignment: CDR1 SGHAT and CDR2 FQNNGV. The CDR3 is 14 amino acids. J was trimmed by 7 bases and V by 8 bases; bases with no gene match: 8. The CDR3: CASAQTGNNSPLHF. CDR3 nucleotide sequence: TGTGCCAGCGCTCAGACAGGGAACAATTCACCCCTCCACTTT.

CDR3 bases: TGTGCCAGCAGTTTATGGGGGACAGGCTCTGGGGCCAACGTCCTGACTTTC. This codes for CASSLWGTGSGANVLTF. This chain connects TRBV28 to TRBJ2-6, with 8 bases aligning to TRBD1. There are 17 residues in the CDR3. Trimming at V came to 0 bases and at J to 0 bases, leaving 1 base not matched to a gene. Germline loops: CDR1 MDHEN, CDR2 SYDVKM. Together with reference TRBV28 and TRBJ2-6, the CDR3 gives the full variable domain: DVKVTQSSRYLVKRTGEKVFLECVQDMDHENMFWYRQDPGLGLRLIYFSYDVKMKEKGDIPEGYSVSREKKERFSLILESASTNQTSMYLCASSLWGTGSGANVLTFGAGSRLTVL.

In its sample, this clonotype was seen many times. V usage is TRBV6-1 and J usage is TRBJ1-2; 9 nucleotides match TRBD1. Germline CDR1 and CDR2: MNHNS and SASEGT. CDR3 length: 16 amino acids. V was clipped by 6 bases and J by 7 bases; unmatched bases: 15. CDR3 region: CASRTGTGTSKSGYTF. In nucleotides, the CDR3 is TGTGCCAGCAGAACCGGGACAGGGACATCTAAAAGTGGCTACACCTTC.

At least ten counts were recorded for this clonotype. The V and J genes are TRBV27 and TRBJ2-2, with 7 bases fitting TRBD1. V lost 2 bases and J lost 7; bases outside the gene matches: 4. Germline CDR1 is MNHEY and CDR2 is SMNVEV (reference sequence). The CDR3 consists of 14 residues. The DNA of the CDR3 is TGTGCCAGCAGTTTACGTCAGGGGGTCGGGGAGCTGTTTTTT. Encoded protein: CASSLRQGVGELFF.